Listed here are 3 T cell receptor beta chains from one sample, sequenced in a study of breast tumors, draining lymph nodes, adjacent tissues. TCRdb re-derived calls from the multiplex PCR reads in MiXCR, one entry per CDR3 protein. This sample carries under 150,000 distinct CDR3 sequences, nearly 20% of them seen once, and the ten largest clones take roughly 4%. Samples came from axillary lymph nodes draining the breast cancer. Specimen: axillary lymph node tissue. Receptors were obtained from a female donor with breast cancer. Some clones in this sample may be carry-over from other donors' samples.

This clonotype was detected ten times or more. The DNA for the CDR3 is TGTGCCAGCAGCCAAGAGGAAGCGGGGGACAACTACGAGCAGTACTTC. Translating it yields CASSQEEAGDNYEQYF. This sequence joins TRBV3-1 and TRBJ2-7; TRBD2 agrees at 8 bases. The V segment lost 0 bases and the J segment 3 bases; nucleotides outside the gene matches: 7. Germline assignment: CDR1 LGHDT and CDR2 YNNKEL (reference sequence). CDR3 length equals 16 residues.

Note on this clonotype: A much larger clone is a single base away; this may be a read error. The chain carries TRBV5-5 and TRBJ2-1; D tentatively fits TRBD1 or TRBD2 (5 bases each). CDR1 is SGHKS, CDR2 YYEKEE, per germline (reference sequence). The CDR3 has 14 residues. V lost 0 bases to trimming and J lost 10 bases, with 14 bases between them. The CDR3 protein is CASSLGQTSGEQFF. Written as DNA, the CDR3 is TGTGCCAGCAGCTTGGGACAGACCTCGGGGGAGCAGTTCTTC.

In its sample, this clonotype was seen many times. The rearrangement joins TRBV2 to TRBJ1-5, with 9 bases fitting TRBD1. V was clipped by 5 bases and J by 1 base; unmatched bases: 3. CDR1 and CDR2 from the germline V gene are SNHLY and FYNNEI. The CDR3 totals 15 residues. The CDR3 region is CASSRTGVSNQPQHF. The CDR3 DNA reads TGTGCCAGCAGTCGGACAGGGGTAAGCAATCAGCCCCAGCATTTT.